The source of this T cell receptor beta chain is a study of siplizumab effects on memory and regulatory T cells. There are 12 residues in the CDR3. Trimming removed 0 bases at V and 5 bases at J, with 5 bases between. Germline values: CDR1 SGDLS, CDR2 YYNGEE. The assay was immunoSEQ multiplex PCR, and TCRdb's table has in-frame clones only and misses some. The data show approximately 60,000 clones, around 79% seen once. J is TRBJ1-1 and V is TRBV9; D is unclear. Source material: memory CD4+ T cells sorted from blood. This receptor was taken from a human donor in good health. CDR3 in amino acids: CASSVVETEAFF. CDR3 bases: TGTGCCAGCAGCGTAGTAGAGACTGAAGCTTTCTTT.